The present T cell receptor (beta chain) was sequenced within a study of blood T cell repertoires in COVID-19. Study-level information: The United States, Italy and Spain were the sources of the acute and convalescent COVID-19 samples.

CDR1 MDHEN and CDR2 SYDVKM come from the germline V gene. CDR3 length: 13 amino acids. Unmatched junction bases numbered 6, after V lost 6 bases and J lost 5 bases. Authors' processing steps: Estimation of nucleated cell counts relied on the amplification of reference gene primers. The repertoire was sequenced with immunoSEQ multiplex PCR; TCRdb's copy has only in-frame clones and lacks some. V and J calls and clone size come straight from that table; D and trimming were deduced from the DNA. Altogether some 120,000 clones are present, 75% to 85% being singletons, with the ten largest covering 8% to 13%.

The sequence was obtained from a human donor in a cohort sampled during active COVID-19. Sequencing used peripheral blood. This chain joins TRBV28 and TRBJ1-2; 7 nucleotides agree with TRBD1. This chain's CDR3 is CASRPTGPYGYTF. CDR3 in DNA: TGTGCCAGCAGACCGACAGGGCCTTATGGCTACACCTTC.